This TCR beta chain was sequenced in a study of shared clonotypes between healthy human individuals. V lost 4 bases, J lost 0 bases, and 9 bases lay in between. The germline V gene encodes CDR1 SQVTM and CDR2 ANQGSEA. The CDR3 loop spans 13 amino acids. Findings of the study overall: Represented genetic and exposure-history diversity was restricted by having few donors.

TCRdb's copy holds only in-frame clones and misses some; the assay was immunoSEQ multiplex PCR. The sample lists approximately 2.5 million clones; 85% to 95% were seen once. This clone was seen once. Its target is unknown. The sequence was collected from a man aged 18 to 35 in good health. The gene calls are TRBV29-1 and TRBJ1-1; no clear D. The sample consisted of naive CD4+ T cells sorted from blood. The subset denotes: CD45RA+ positively selected. Written as DNA, the CDR3 is TGCAGCGTTGCGGGAATGATGAACACTGAAGCTTTCTTT. This translates into CSVAGMMNTEAFF.